The rows below give T cell receptor beta chains drawn from one sample of a study of vaccination and CD4 T cells after COVID-19. No antigens are known for them. TCRdb analysed the PCR reads with MiXCR anew, one entry per CDR3 protein. In the table there are 9,000 to 10,000 distinct CDR3 sequences, approximately 67% of which are singletons. The specimen was CD4+ T cells from blood, cultured in vitro, collected before SARS-CoV-2 vaccination. The receptor source for this set is a human donor who had recovered from COVID-19. Both conserved end residues are part of each CDR3. D genes are given only for firm matches. For some rows the clone size is stated as once, few or many, or as a class when expanded; others skip it.

D | J | size | V | DNA | CDR3
- | TRBJ2-5 | - | TRBV27 | TGTGCCAGCAGTTTGGGGGGAGACGAACCGCAAGAGACCCAGTACTTC | CASSLGGDEPQETQYF
- | TRBJ1-1 | - | TRBV6-1 | TGTGCCAGCATTATATCGGGGGCCGGCACTGAAGCTTTCTTT | CASIISGAGTEAFF
TRBD1 | TRBJ2-7 | - | TRBV6-2/TRBV6-3 | TGTGCCAGCAACCCTCGGGACAGGGCGAACGAGCAGTACTTC | CASNPRDRANEQYF
- | TRBJ2-2 | - | TRBV27 | TGTGCCAGCAGTCCCACGGGCCGGGCGTTCACGAACACCGGGGAGCTGTTTTTT | CASSPTGRAFTNTGELFF
TRBD1 | TRBJ1-1 | - | TRBV6-2/TRBV6-3 | TGTGCCAGCAGACGAGGGGGCGTGAACACTGAAGCTTTCTTT | CASRRGGVNTEAFF
- | TRBJ2-3 | - | TRBV19 | TGTGCCAGTAGTAAGGTATCTGCCGGCCTGGATACGCAGTATTTT | CASSKVSAGLDTQYF
TRBD1 | TRBJ2-5 | - | TRBV25-1 | TGTGCCAGCAGCGACACCCGGACAGGGAGGACTCAAGAGACCCAGTACTTC | CASSDTRTGRTQETQYF
- | TRBJ2-5 | - | TRBV6-5 | TGTGCCAGCAGTTGGCGCCAGCAAGAGACCCAGTACTTC | CASSWRQQETQYF
TRBD2 | TRBJ2-3 | - | TRBV7-2 | TGTGCCAGCAGCTTAGTACGGGAGGCAGATACGCAGTATTTT | CASSLVREADTQYF
- | TRBJ2-5 | few | TRBV15 | TGTGCCACCAGCAGAGGGGGTGCCCGGGAGACCCAGTACTTC | CATSRGGARETQYF
- | TRBJ2-3 | - | TRBV20-1 | TGCAGTGCCCTCAGTAAGTTAGCGTCTAGCACAGATACGCAGTATTTT | CSALSKLASSTDTQYF
- | TRBJ2-5 | - | TRBV29-1 | TGCAGCGTTCAGACTCTACAAGAGACCCAGTACTTC | CSVQTLQETQYF
- | TRBJ2-5 | - | TRBV27 | TGTGCCAGCAGTTTATCTGCGGGGTGGGCGGCTCAAGGGGCCCAGTACTTC | CASSLSAGWAAQGAQYF
- | TRBJ1-2 | - | TRBV7-9 | TGTGCCAGCAGCTCCAGGGATAGGTTCGATGGCTACACCTTC | CASSSRDRFDGYTF
- | TRBJ2-5 | - | TRBV15 | TGTGCCACCAGCAGAACAGGCTACCAAGAGACCCAGTACTTC | CATSRTGYQETQYF
TRBD2 | TRBJ2-3 | - | TRBV6-5 | TGTGCCAGCAGTTACTTCCCTCGGGGACTAGCGGGAGGAGATACGCAGTATTTT | CASSYFPRGLAGGDTQYF